These T cell receptor beta chains were read from a single sample in a study of T-cell reconstitution after alpha-beta-depleted transplantation in children. From the PCR reads, TCRdb called clonotypes with MiXCR, one entry per CDR3 protein. The data contain over 150,000 distinct CDR3 sequences, just under 6.5% of them singletons. Source: PBMCs, taken before TCRalphabeta/CD19-depleted stem cell transplant. The origin of the receptors is a girl less than two years old with combined immunodeficiency, due to receive a stem cell transplant. CDR3s include the opening cysteine and the closing phenylalanine or tryptophan. A D gene is named only where the DNA matches it firmly. Some rows mark clone size as missing; the rest say once, few, many or name a class of expanded clone.

j_call: TRBJ1-4
d_call: -
clone_size: many
v_call: TRBV6-5
cdr3_nt: TGTGCCAGCCAGCGGTGGCGAGGGAATGAAAAACTGTTTTTT
cdr3_aa: CASQRWRGNEKLFF

j_call: TRBJ2-7
d_call: -
clone_size: many
v_call: TRBV12-3/TRBV12-4
cdr3_nt: TGTGCCAGCAGTTTATTGGGGCCGCGGGAGCAGTACTTC
cdr3_aa: CASSLLGPREQYF

j_call: TRBJ2-7
d_call: -
clone_size: many
v_call: TRBV24-1
cdr3_nt: TGTGCCACCAGAGAGACAGGATCCTACGAGCAGTACTTC
cdr3_aa: CATRETGSYEQYF

j_call: TRBJ2-7
d_call: TRBD2
clone_size: -
v_call: TRBV27
cdr3_nt: TGTGCCAGCAGTTCCCCGGGACTAGCGGGGCCGTACGGGCAGTACTTC
cdr3_aa: CASSSPGLAGPYGQYF

j_call: TRBJ1-2
d_call: -
clone_size: many
v_call: TRBV27
cdr3_nt: TGTGCCAGTGCAGGGAGCAACTATGGCTACACCTTC
cdr3_aa: CASAGSNYGYTF

j_call: TRBJ2-7
d_call: -
clone_size: -
v_call: TRBV7-2
cdr3_nt: TGTGCCAGCAGCTTAGGACTGTCGGGCTACGAGCAGTACTTC
cdr3_aa: CASSLGLSGYEQYF

j_call: TRBJ2-7
d_call: -
clone_size: many
v_call: TRBV7-2
cdr3_nt: TGTGCCAGCACGTTTGGCGGGGAATACGAGCAGTACTTC
cdr3_aa: CASTFGGEYEQYF

j_call: TRBJ1-6
d_call: -
clone_size: many
v_call: TRBV6-6
cdr3_nt: TGTGCCAGCAGTCGCCTTTATAATTCACCCCTCCACTTT
cdr3_aa: CASSRLYNSPLHF

j_call: TRBJ2-7
d_call: -
clone_size: many
v_call: TRBV29-1
cdr3_nt: TGCAGCGTTATGCTTGAACAGAGCTCCTACGAGCAGTACTTC
cdr3_aa: CSVMLEQSSYEQYF

j_call: TRBJ1-3
d_call: -
clone_size: many
v_call: TRBV5-8
cdr3_nt: TGTGCCAGCAGCTTGGGCCGAGGCATTGGAAACACCATATATTTT
cdr3_aa: CASSLGRGIGNTIYF

j_call: TRBJ2-2
d_call: TRBD2
clone_size: many
v_call: TRBV15
cdr3_nt: TGTGCCACCCGAACTAGCGGGACGAACACCGGGGAGCTGTTTTTT
cdr3_aa: CATRTSGTNTGELFF

j_call: TRBJ2-5
d_call: TRBD2
clone_size: many
v_call: TRBV7-9
cdr3_nt: TGTGCCAGCAGCTTAATTATAGGGAGGGGAGAGACCCAGTACTTC
cdr3_aa: CASSLIIGRGETQYF

j_call: TRBJ2-2
d_call: -
clone_size: many
v_call: TRBV28
cdr3_nt: TGTGCCAGCAGTTTCAGCGGGCTCAACACCGGGGAGCTGTTTTTT
cdr3_aa: CASSFSGLNTGELFF

j_call: TRBJ1-2
d_call: TRBD1
clone_size: many
v_call: TRBV29-1
cdr3_nt: TGCAGCGTTGAAGGAGCTCAGGACAGGGGCCTCTATGGCTACACCTTC
cdr3_aa: CSVEGAQDRGLYGYTF

j_call: TRBJ1-1
d_call: -
clone_size: many
v_call: TRBV29-1
cdr3_nt: TGCAGCGTTGACCAGCGGGGGCTATCTGAAGCTTTCTTT
cdr3_aa: CSVDQRGLSEAFF

j_call: TRBJ2-1
d_call: TRBD2
clone_size: many
v_call: TRBV5-1
cdr3_nt: TGCGCCAGCAGACGAGCGGGAGGAACCTACAATGAGCAGTTCTTC
cdr3_aa: CASRRAGGTYNEQFF

j_call: TRBJ1-6
d_call: -
clone_size: many
v_call: TRBV2
cdr3_nt: TGTGCCAGCAGTCGCTTGGACGGCAATTCACCCCTCCACTTT
cdr3_aa: CASSRLDGNSPLHF

j_call: TRBJ1-1
d_call: -
clone_size: many
v_call: TRBV20-1
cdr3_nt: TGCAGTTCCCCGCATGGGTACCCTGAAGCTTTCTTT
cdr3_aa: CSSPHGYPEAFF

j_call: TRBJ2-3
d_call: -
clone_size: few
v_call: TRBV5-6
cdr3_nt: TGTGCCAGCAGCTTGGGAAGTTTCCGCACAGATACGCAGTATTTT
cdr3_aa: CASSLGSFRTDTQYF

j_call: TRBJ1-2
d_call: -
clone_size: once
v_call: TRBV5-6
cdr3_nt: TGTGCCAGCAGCGCAACAGGGATTCCTTATGGCTACACCTTC
cdr3_aa: CASSATGIPYGYTF

j_call: TRBJ2-5
d_call: -
clone_size: -
v_call: TRBV6-2/TRBV6-3
cdr3_nt: TGTGCCAGCAGTTACTCCTCGCCTTTTCTATCAACCCAGTACTTC
cdr3_aa: CASSYSSPFLSTQYF

j_call: TRBJ2-1
d_call: TRBD2
clone_size: many
v_call: TRBV12-3/TRBV12-4
cdr3_nt: TGTGCCAGCAGTTTTTCCCCGACTAGCGGGGGCTACAATGAGCAGTTCTTC
cdr3_aa: CASSFSPTSGGYNEQFF

j_call: TRBJ2-2
d_call: TRBD2
clone_size: many
v_call: TRBV20-1
cdr3_nt: TGCAGGGCCGCGGGAGCCGCGAACACCGGGGAGCTGTTTTTT
cdr3_aa: CRAAGAANTGELFF

j_call: TRBJ2-7
d_call: TRBD1
clone_size: many
v_call: TRBV28
cdr3_nt: TGTGCCAGCAGTTTAACGGACAGGGGGCCCTCCTACGAGCAGTACTTC
cdr3_aa: CASSLTDRGPSYEQYF

j_call: TRBJ1-1
d_call: -
clone_size: many
v_call: TRBV11-2
cdr3_nt: TGTGCCAGCAGCTTAATCCGGGAAGCTTTCTTT
cdr3_aa: CASSLIREAFF

j_call: TRBJ1-2
d_call: TRBD1
clone_size: many
v_call: TRBV4-1
cdr3_nt: TGCGCCAGCAGCCCACCTGGGACAGGGGATGGCTACACCTTC
cdr3_aa: CASSPPGTGDGYTF

j_call: TRBJ1-1
d_call: -
clone_size: many
v_call: TRBV3-1
cdr3_nt: TGTGCCAGCAGCCAAGATTATAGGACAGAAGATAGAAAGGGTGAAGCTTTCTTT
cdr3_aa: CASSQDYRTEDRKGEAFF

j_call: TRBJ2-1
d_call: -
clone_size: -
v_call: TRBV7-2
cdr3_nt: TGTGCCAGCAGCCCGATATGGGGCAGGGCCGGCAGCAATGAGCAGTTCTTC
cdr3_aa: CASSPIWGRAGSNEQFF

j_call: TRBJ2-7
d_call: -
clone_size: -
v_call: TRBV9
cdr3_nt: TGTGCCAGCAGCGGAGCTGAGGGACCCGTTCCCCACGAGCAGTACTTC
cdr3_aa: CASSGAEGPVPHEQYF